This TCR beta chain was identified during a study of early T cells in non-severe SARS-CoV-2 infection. Study overall: Sequencing of unsorted whole blood was done on bulk RNA, leaving chains unpaired.

TCRdb redid the calling of the 5' RACE reads with MiXCR, one entry per CDR3 protein. Altogether 50,000 to 70,000 distinct CDR3 sequences are present, around an eighth being singletons, with the ten largest covering around 1.4%. Per the germline V gene, CDR1 is SGDLS and CDR2 is YYNGEE. The V end was cut by 4 bases, the J end by 5 bases, with 13 bases between. This CDR3 contains 14 residues. This clonotype was counted ten times or more. The sequencing sample was made of whole blood. The rearrangement links TRBV9 to TRBJ2-1, with TRBD2 as a possible D gene (6 bases). This clonotype was sampled from an adult who was a healthcare worker with PCR-confirmed SARS-CoV-2 infection or an uninfected control (not recorded which). DNA of the CDR3: TGTGCCAGCAGCCCCCAGACTAGGAACAATGAGCAGTTCTTC. This translates into CASSPQTRNNEQFF.